One sample yielded the 22 T cell receptor beta chains listed below, sequenced in a study of blood T cell repertoires in COVID-19. TCRdb's copy holds only in-frame clones and misses some; the assay was immunoSEQ multiplex PCR. The table has roughly 430,000 clones, about 88% seen once. The sequenced sample consisted of PBMCs or T cells enriched from blood (not recorded which). The receptors stem from a woman aged 18-29 years who had been exposed to COVID-19.

The chain couples TRBV6-5 to TRBJ2-1; 8 bases map to TRBD2. Trimming took 5 bases from V and 0 from J; bases not matched to a gene: 3. The CDR3 runs to 15 residues. Per germline, CDR1 MNHEY and CDR2 SVGAGI. The DNA for the CDR3 is TGTGCCAGCAGTAAACTAGCGGACTCCTACAATGAGCAGTTCTTC. Its translation is CASSKLADSYNEQFF.

The chain has TRBV2 and TRBJ2-1, with 13 bases identical to TRBD2. The germline V gene encodes CDR1 SNHLY and CDR2 FYNNEI. The CDR3 length is 16 residues. Losses at the gene ends were 5 bases for V and 10 bases for J; bases not matched to a gene: 11. The CDR3 sequence is CASSMTGTSGTQEQFF. CDR3 DNA sequence: TGTGCCAGCAGTATGACCGGGACTAGCGGGACTCAGGAGCAGTTCTTC.

The gene calls are TRBV18 and TRBJ2-7; TRBD1 matches 10 bases. Germline V lookup: CDR1 KGHSH, CDR2 LQKENI. This CDR3 has 14 amino acids. The V gene end was trimmed by 6 bases and the J gene end by 4 bases; junction bases not matched to a gene: 6. The CDR3 sequence is CASSSGTGDYEQYF. The CDR3 DNA reads TGTGCCAGCTCCTCCGGGACAGGGGATTACGAGCAGTACTTC.

This rearrangement joins TRBV19 to TRBJ1-5; weak D call: TRBD1 (6 bases). In germline, CDR1 is LNHDA, CDR2 SQIVND (reference sequence). Trimming pared 3 bases from V and 6 bases from J, leaving 15 bases between. The CDR3 sequence is 15 residues long. CDR3 residues: CASSMAAIQGQPQHF. The CDR3 bases are TGTGCCAGTAGTATGGCGGCGATACAGGGTCAGCCCCAGCATTTT.

The V gene is TRBV6-5, the J gene TRBJ2-1; 14 bases align to TRBD2. CDR1 and CDR2 from the germline V gene are MNHEY and SVGAGI. The CDR3 covers 15 residues. V was pared by 6 bases and J by 8 bases, with 6 bases of the junction left unmatched. The CDR3: CASSNGLAGGDEQFF. In DNA, the CDR3 is TGTGCCAGCAGCAATGGACTAGCGGGGGGCGATGAGCAGTTCTTC.

V gene TRBV4-3 combines with J gene TRBJ2-7; 11 nucleotides line up with TRBD2. The CDR3 is made up of 19 amino acids. Germline V gene lookup returns CDR1 LGHNA and CDR2 YSLEER. V lost 4 bases to trimming and J lost 0 bases; unmatched junction nucleotides: 14. The DNA for the CDR3 is TGCGCCAGCAGCCGGAGAAGACCCGGGACTAGCGGCTCCTCCTACGAGCAGTACTTC. Amino acids: CASSRRRPGTSGSSYEQYF.

Details on this clone: The sample carries other DNA sequences with the same CDR3. The chain combines TRBV3-1 (or the pseudogene TRBV3-2) with TRBJ1-2; D call uncertain. There are 13 residues in the CDR3. Germline loops: CDR1 LGHDT, CDR2 YNNKEL (reference sequence). V shed 3 bases and J shed 2 bases, with 7 bases lying between them. This chain's CDR3 is CASSQRENYGYTF. The CDR3 region has the DNA TGTGCCAGCAGCCAGAGGGAGAACTATGGCTACACCTTC.

The chain employs TRBV5-6 and TRBJ1-1; D perhaps matches TRBD1 (5 bases). The germline gives CDR1 SGHDT, CDR2 YYEEEE. The CDR3 has 13 amino acids. With 3 bases removed from V and 7 bases from J, the gap between germline ends came to 13 bases. The DNA of the CDR3 is TGTGCCAGCAGCTGGGAGGGTGACAGTGAAGCTTTCTTT. Amino acid sequence: CASSWEGDSEAFF.

The chain links TRBV27 to TRBJ2-5, with D perhaps matching TRBD2 (6 bases). Germline lookup yields CDR1 MNHEY and CDR2 SMNVEV (reference sequence). V was shortened by 1 base and J by 5 bases, with 17 bases between the two germline ends. The CDR3 has 16 amino acids. In DNA form, the CDR3 reads TGTGCCAGCAGTTTATACCCCTCCGGGAGCATGGAGACCCAGTACTTC. Encoded protein: CASSLYPSGSMETQYF.

The chain uses TRBV5-5 and TRBJ1-2; D remains unclear. Germline values: CDR1 SGHKS, CDR2 YYEKEE (reference sequence). V was cut by 0 bases and J by 4 bases, with 13 bases left in between. CDR3 length: 15 residues. CDR3 DNA: TGTGCCAGCAGCTTGGGACAACCAGGATCCTATGGCTACACCTTC. It encodes CASSLGQPGSYGYTF.

The chain combines TRBV6-5 with TRBJ2-1, with 9 bases aligning to TRBD2. There are 15 residues in the CDR3. CDR1 is MNHEY and CDR2 is SVGAGI in the germline V gene. V shed 8 bases, J shed 7 bases, and the junction held 12 bases outside the gene matches. The CDR3 protein is CASGLDSGSRNEQFF. CDR3 bases: TGTGCCAGCGGCCTGGATAGCGGGAGTCGGAATGAGCAGTTCTTC.

The chain joins TRBV18 to TRBJ2-3; the D is unclear. V was pared by 6 bases and J by 4 bases, with 11 bases between. Germline V gene sequence: CDR1 KGHSH, CDR2 LQKENI. This CDR3 spans 13 amino acids. The CDR3 DNA sequence: TGTGCCAGCTCTCCGGGTTTGTCAGATACGCAGTATTTT. It is translated as CASSPGLSDTQYF.

This clone was picked up one time. The chain combines TRBV3-1 (or the pseudogene TRBV3-2) with TRBJ1-1; D is possibly TRBD1 (5 bases). CDR1 is LGHDT, CDR2 YNNKEL, per germline (reference sequence). Trimming stripped 5 bases from V and 0 bases from J, with 10 bases between. This CDR3 contains 14 residues. The CDR3, as DNA: TGTGCCAGCAGCTACGACAGAGTGAACACTGAAGCTTTCTTT. As protein: CASSYDRVNTEAFF.

About this clone: One junction end disagrees with the germline gene, perhaps due to a read error. V is TRBV28 and J is TRBJ2-7; maybe TRBD2 (6 bases). Germline V gives CDR1 MDHEN, CDR2 SYDVKM. This CDR3 spans 12 amino acids. The CDR3 nucleotides read TGTGCCAGCAGTTTAGGGACTCTGCTGGTGGACTTC. It encodes CASSLGTLLVDF.

The chain employs TRBV6-5 and TRBJ2-7; 7 bases fit TRBD2. Per germline, CDR1 MNHEY and CDR2 SVGAGI. Unmatched junction bases numbered 13, after V lost 6 bases and J lost 5 bases. This CDR3 comprises 15 residues. The DNA of the CDR3 is TGTGCCAGCAGGACGGGGACTACCCTTAGGCACGAGCAGTACTTC. Translation gives CASRTGTTLRHEQYF.

This chain links TRBV10-1 with TRBJ2-7, with D possibly matching TRBD2 (5 bases). The CDR3 totals 13 residues. V dropped 5 bases and J dropped 0 bases, with 8 bases sitting between them. The germline gives CDR1 WNHNN, CDR2 SYGVQD (reference sequence). CDR3 loop: CASSPGNSYEQYF. The CDR3 DNA reads TGCGCCAGCAGTCCGGGAAACTCCTACGAGCAGTACTTC.

This rearrangement joins TRBV28 to TRBJ2-1; D may be TRBD2 (5 bases). V lost 7 bases to trimming and J lost 0 bases, with 22 bases between them. The CDR3 runs 18 residues. CDR1 is MDHEN and CDR2 is SYDVKM in the germline V gene. For the CDR3, the DNA is TGTGCCAGCAAGACCCTATCGAGGGCCTTTTCCTCCTACAATGAGCAGTTCTTC. Translation gives CASKTLSRAFSSYNEQFF.

The CDR3 loop is CASSFRPGWDEQFF. The CDR3 nucleotides read TGTGCCAGCAGCTTCCGGCCAGGGTGGGATGAGCAGTTCTTC. The chain uses TRBV5-5 and TRBJ2-1; D is perhaps TRBD1 (5 bases). The CDR3 is made up of 14 amino acids. CDR1 is SGHKS, CDR2 YYEKEE, per germline (reference sequence). The V end lost 2 bases, the J end lost 8 bases, and 14 bases lay between the germline ends.

This chain uses TRBV9 with TRBJ2-2; TRBD2 matches 7 bases. The V gene end was trimmed by 3 bases and the J gene end by 9 bases; junction bases not matched to a gene: 8. CDR3 size: 14 residues. In germline, CDR1 is SGDLS, CDR2 YYNGEE. This CDR3 reads CASSGTRLARELFF. CDR3 sequence (DNA): TGTGCCAGCAGCGGCACTAGACTAGCACGGGAGCTGTTTTTT.

This chain links TRBV18 with TRBJ2-5; D might be TRBD1 (5 bases). V gave up 3 bases and J gave up 1 base, with 9 bases separating them. This CDR3 region has 14 residues. CDR1 and CDR2 (germline): KGHSH, LQKENI. The CDR3: CASSPRQTQETQYF. Here the CDR3 DNA reads TGTGCCAGCTCACCCCGACAGACCCAAGAGACCCAGTACTTC.

As DNA, the CDR3 is TGTGCCAGTAGTTTCGGACAGGGTGGTCACTACGAGCAGTACTTC. Translating gives CASSFGQGGHYEQYF. The chain carries TRBV19 and TRBJ2-7; the match to TRBD1 covers 8 bases. CDR3 length: 15 residues. V gave up 5 bases and J gave up 3 bases; unmatched junction bases: 9. In germline, CDR1 is LNHDA, CDR2 SQIVND (reference sequence).

The chain carries TRBV14 and TRBJ2-1, with D possibly being TRBD2 (6 bases). There are 13 residues in the CDR3. The germline V and J ends were trimmed by 3 bases and 9 bases, with 12 bases remaining between them. Germline V gene sequence: CDR1 SGHDN, CDR2 FVKESK. The CDR3 spells CASSQLGTAEQFF. CDR3 DNA sequence: TGTGCCAGCAGCCAGCTCGGGACTGCTGAGCAGTTCTTC.